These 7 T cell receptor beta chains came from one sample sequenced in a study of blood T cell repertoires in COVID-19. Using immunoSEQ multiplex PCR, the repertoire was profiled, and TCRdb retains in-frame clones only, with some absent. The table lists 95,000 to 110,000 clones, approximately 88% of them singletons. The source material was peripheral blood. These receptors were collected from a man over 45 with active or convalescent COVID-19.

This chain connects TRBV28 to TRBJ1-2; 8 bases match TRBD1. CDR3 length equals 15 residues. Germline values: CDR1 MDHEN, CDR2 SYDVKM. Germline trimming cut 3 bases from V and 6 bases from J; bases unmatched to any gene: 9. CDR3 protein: CASSLDTGTGDGYTF. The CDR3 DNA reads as TGTGCCAGCAGTTTGGATACCGGGACAGGCGATGGCTACACCTTC.

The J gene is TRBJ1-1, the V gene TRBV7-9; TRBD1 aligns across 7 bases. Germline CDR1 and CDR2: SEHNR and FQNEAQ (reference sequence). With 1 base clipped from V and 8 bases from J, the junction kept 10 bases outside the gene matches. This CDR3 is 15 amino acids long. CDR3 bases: TGTGCCAGCAGCTTAGGGGGTACAGGGGATGGGGAAGCTTTCTTT. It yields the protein CASSLGGTGDGEAFF.

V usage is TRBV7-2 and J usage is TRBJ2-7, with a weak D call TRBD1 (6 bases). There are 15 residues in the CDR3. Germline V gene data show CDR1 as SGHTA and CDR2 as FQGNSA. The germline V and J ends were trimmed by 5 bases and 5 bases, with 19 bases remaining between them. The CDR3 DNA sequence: TGTGCCAGCAGCCAACCCGGGCCCAGGGGTCACGAGCAGTACTTC. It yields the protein CASSQPGPRGHEQYF.

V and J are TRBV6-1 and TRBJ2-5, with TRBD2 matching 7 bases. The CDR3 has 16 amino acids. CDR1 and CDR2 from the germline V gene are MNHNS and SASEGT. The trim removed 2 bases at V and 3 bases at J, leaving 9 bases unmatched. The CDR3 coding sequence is TGTGCCAGCAGTGAATTGGGCGGGAGAGGGGAAGAGACCCAGTACTTC. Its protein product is CASSELGGRGEETQYF.

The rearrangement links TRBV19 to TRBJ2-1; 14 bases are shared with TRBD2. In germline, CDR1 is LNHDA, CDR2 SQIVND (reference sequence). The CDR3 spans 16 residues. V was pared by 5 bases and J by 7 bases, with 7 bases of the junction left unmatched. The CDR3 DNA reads TGTGCCAGTAGTCAAGGACTAGCGGGAGGTTTTAATGAGCAGTTCTTC. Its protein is CASSQGLAGGFNEQFF.

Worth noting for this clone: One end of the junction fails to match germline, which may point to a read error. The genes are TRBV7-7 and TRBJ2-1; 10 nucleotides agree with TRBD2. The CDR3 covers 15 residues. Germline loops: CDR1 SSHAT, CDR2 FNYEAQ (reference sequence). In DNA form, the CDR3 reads TGTGCTAGCAGCTTAGAAGCGGGAGGGTTCAATGAGCAGTTCTTC. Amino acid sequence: CASSLEAGGFNEQFF.

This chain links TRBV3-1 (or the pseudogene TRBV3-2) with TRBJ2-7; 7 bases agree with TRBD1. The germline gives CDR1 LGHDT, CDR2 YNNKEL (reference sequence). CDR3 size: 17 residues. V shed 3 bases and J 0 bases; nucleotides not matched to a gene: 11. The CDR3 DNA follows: TGTGCCAGCAGCCAGAACTTTCCGGGACAGAGCTCCTACGAGCAGTACTTC. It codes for CASSQNFPGQSSYEQYF.